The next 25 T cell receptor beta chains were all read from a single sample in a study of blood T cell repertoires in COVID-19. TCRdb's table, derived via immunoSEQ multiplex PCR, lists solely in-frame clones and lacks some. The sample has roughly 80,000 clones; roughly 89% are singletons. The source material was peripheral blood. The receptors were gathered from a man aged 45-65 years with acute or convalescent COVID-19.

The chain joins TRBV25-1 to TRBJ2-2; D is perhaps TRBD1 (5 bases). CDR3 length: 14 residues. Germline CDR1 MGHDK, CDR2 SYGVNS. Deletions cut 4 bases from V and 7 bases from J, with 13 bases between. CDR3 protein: CASSAQVGGGELFF. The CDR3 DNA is TGTGCCAGCAGTGCACAGGTGGGCGGCGGGGAGCTGTTTTTT.

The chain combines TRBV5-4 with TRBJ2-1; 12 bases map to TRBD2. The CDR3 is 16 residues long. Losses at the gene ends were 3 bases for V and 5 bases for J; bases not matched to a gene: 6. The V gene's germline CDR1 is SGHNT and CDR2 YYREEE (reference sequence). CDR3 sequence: CASSSRLAGANNEQFF. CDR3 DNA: TGTGCCAGCAGCTCGAGACTAGCGGGGGCCAACAATGAGCAGTTCTTC.

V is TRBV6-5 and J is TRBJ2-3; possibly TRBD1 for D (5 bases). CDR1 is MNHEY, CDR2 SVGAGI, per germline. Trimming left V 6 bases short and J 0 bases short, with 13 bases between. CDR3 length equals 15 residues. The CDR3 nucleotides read TGTGCCAGCAGGGGGCAGGGTACTAGCACAGATACGCAGTATTTT. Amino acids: CASRGQGTSTDTQYF.

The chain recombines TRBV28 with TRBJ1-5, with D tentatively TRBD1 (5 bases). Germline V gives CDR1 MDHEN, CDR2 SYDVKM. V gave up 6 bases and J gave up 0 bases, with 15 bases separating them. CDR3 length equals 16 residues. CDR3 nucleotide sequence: TGTGCCAGCAGGGGAGGGGCAACCTATAGCAATCAGCCCCAGCATTTT. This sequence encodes CASRGGATYSNQPQHF.

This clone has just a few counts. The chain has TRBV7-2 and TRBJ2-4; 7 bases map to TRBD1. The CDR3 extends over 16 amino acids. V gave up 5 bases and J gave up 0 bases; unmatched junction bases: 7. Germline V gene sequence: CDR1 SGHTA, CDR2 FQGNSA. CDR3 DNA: TGTGCCAGCAGCCCTCAGGGGGTAATAGCCAAAAACATTCAGTACTTC. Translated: CASSPQGVIAKNIQYF.

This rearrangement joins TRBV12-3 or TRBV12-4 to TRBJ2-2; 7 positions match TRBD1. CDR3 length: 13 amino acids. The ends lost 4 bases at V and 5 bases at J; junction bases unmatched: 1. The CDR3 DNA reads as TGTGCCAGCAGTTCGACAGGGACCGGGGAGCTGTTTTTT. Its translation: CASSSTGTGELFF.

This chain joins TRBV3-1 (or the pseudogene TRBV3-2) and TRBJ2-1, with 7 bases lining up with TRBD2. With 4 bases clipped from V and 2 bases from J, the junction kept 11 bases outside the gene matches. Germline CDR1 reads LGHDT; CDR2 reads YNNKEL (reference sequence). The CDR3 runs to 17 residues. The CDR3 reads CASSPSLGSGTYNEQFF. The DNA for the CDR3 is TGTGCCAGCAGCCCCTCCCTAGGGAGCGGGACCTACAATGAGCAGTTCTTC.

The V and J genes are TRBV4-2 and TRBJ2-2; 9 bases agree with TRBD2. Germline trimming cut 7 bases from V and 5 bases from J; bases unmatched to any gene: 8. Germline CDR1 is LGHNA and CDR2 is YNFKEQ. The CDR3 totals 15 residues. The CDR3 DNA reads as TGTGCCAGCACCCTAGCGGGGTCGTCAACCGGGGAGCTGTTTTTT. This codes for CASTLAGSSTGELFF.

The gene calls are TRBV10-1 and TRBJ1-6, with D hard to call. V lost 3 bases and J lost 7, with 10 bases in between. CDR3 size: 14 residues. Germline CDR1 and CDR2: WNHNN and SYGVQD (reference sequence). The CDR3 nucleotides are TGCGCCAGCAGTGACCATACAGTGAATTCACCCCTCCACTTT. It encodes CASSDHTVNSPLHF.

Written as DNA, the CDR3 is TGCGCCAGCAGCCAAGAGCGGGAGAACTACGAGCAGTACTTC. Residues: CASSQERENYEQYF. This chain uses TRBV4-3 with TRBJ2-7; 7 nucleotides match TRBD2. Germline V gene lookup returns CDR1 LGHNA and CDR2 YSLEER. The ends lost 0 bases at V and 3 bases at J; junction bases unmatched: 2. This CDR3 contains 14 residues.

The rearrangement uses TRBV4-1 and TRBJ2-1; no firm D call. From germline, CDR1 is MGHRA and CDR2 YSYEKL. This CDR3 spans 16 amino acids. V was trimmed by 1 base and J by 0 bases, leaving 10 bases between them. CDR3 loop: CASSQGFVSSYNEQFF. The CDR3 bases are TGCGCCAGCAGCCAAGGATTCGTTAGCTCCTACAATGAGCAGTTCTTC.

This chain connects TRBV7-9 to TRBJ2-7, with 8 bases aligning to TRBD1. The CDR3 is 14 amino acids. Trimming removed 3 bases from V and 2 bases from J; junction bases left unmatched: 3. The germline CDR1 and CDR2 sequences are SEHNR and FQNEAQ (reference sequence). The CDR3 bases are TGTGCCAGCAGCTTGGGACAGGCGGCCTACGAGCAGTACTTC. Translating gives CASSLGQAAYEQYF.

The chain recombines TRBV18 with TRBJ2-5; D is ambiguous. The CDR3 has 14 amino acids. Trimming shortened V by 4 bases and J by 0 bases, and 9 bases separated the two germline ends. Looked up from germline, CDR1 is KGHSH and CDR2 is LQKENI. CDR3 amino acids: CASSRLSHQETQYF. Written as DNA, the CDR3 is TGTGCCAGCTCACGACTCTCGCACCAAGAGACCCAGTACTTC. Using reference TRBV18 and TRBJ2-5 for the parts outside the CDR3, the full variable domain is NAGVMQNPRHLVRRRGQEARLRCSPMKGHSHVYWYRQLPEEGLKFMVYLQKENIIDESGMPKERFSAEFPKEGPSILRIQQVVRGDSAAYFCASSRLSHQETQYFGPGTRLLVL.

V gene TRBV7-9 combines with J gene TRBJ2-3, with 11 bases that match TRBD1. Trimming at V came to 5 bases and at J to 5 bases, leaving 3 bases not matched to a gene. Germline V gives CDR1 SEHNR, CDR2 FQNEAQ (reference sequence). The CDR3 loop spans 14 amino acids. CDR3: CASSRDRGLDTQYF. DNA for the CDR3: TGTGCCAGCAGCCGGGACAGGGGGTTAGATACGCAGTATTTT.

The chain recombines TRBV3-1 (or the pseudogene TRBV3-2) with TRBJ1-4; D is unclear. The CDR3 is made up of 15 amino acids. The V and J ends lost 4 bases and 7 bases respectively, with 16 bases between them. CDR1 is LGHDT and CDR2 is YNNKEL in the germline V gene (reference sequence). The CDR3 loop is CASSPPGRAGEKLFF. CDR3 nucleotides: TGTGCCAGCAGCCCCCCCGGACGGGCGGGTGAAAAACTGTTTTTT.

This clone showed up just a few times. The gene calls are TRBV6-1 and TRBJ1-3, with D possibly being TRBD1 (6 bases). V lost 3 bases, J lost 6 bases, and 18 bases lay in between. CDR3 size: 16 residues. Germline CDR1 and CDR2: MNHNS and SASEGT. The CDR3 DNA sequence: TGTGCCAGCAGTGACAGGGGATTGTCGGTCAAAAACACCATATATTTT. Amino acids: CASSDRGLSVKNTIYF.

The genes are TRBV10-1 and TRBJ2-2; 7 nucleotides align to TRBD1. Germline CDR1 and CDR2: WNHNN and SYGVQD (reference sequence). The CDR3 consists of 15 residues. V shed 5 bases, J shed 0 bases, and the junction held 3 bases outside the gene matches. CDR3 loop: CASSRQGPNTGELFF. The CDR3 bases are TGCGCCAGCAGTAGACAGGGCCCGAACACCGGGGAGCTGTTTTTT.

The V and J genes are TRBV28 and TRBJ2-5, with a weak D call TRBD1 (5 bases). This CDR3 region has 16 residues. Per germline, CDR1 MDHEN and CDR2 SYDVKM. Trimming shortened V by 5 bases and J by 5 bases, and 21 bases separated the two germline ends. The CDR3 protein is CASSSSRVLQPETQYF. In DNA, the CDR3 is TGTGCCAGCAGTAGTAGCAGGGTGCTGCAACCGGAGACCCAGTACTTC.

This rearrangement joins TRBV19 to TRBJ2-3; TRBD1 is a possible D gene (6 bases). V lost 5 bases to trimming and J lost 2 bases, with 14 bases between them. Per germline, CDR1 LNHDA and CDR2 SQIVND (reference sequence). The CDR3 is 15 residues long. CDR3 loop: CASSRDTSFTDTQYF. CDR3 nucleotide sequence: TGTGCCAGTAGTCGGGACACAAGTTTCACAGATACGCAGTATTTT.

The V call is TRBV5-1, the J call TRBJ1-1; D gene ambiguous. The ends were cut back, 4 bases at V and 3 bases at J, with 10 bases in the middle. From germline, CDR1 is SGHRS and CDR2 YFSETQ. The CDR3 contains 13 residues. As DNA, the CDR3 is TGCGCCAGCAGCCCAGGCAGTTACACTGAAGCTTTCTTT. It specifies CASSPGSYTEAFF.

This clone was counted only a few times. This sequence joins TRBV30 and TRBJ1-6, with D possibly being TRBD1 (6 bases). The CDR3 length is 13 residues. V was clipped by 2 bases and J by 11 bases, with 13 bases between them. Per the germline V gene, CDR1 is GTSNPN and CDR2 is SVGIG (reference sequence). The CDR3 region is CAWSRKGGTPLHF. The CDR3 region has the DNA TGTGCCTGGAGTCGGAAGGGGGGGACACCCCTCCACTTT.

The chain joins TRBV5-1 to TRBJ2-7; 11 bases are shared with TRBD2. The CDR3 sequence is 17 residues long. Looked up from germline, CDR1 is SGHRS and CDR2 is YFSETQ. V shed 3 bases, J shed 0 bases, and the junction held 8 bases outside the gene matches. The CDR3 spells CASSWTSGRASSYEQYF. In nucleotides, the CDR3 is TGCGCCAGCAGCTGGACTAGCGGGCGGGCTAGCTCCTACGAGCAGTACTTC.

In nucleotides, the CDR3 is TGTGCCAGCAGTTTATCGTTCGGGAGTTACGAGCAGTACTTC. Protein product: CASSLSFGSYEQYF. The rearrangement uses TRBV27 and TRBJ2-7, with D maybe TRBD2 (6 bases). Trimming left V 0 bases short and J 4 bases short, with 10 bases between. CDR1 is MNHEY and CDR2 is SMNVEV in the germline V gene (reference sequence). This CDR3 spans 14 amino acids.

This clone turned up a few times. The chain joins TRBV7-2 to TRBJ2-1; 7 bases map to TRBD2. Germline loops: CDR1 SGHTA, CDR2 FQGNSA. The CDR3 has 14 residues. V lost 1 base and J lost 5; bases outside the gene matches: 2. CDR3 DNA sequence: TGTGCCAGCAGCTTAGTGGGGGGGGACAATGAGCAGTTCTTC. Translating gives CASSLVGGDNEQFF.

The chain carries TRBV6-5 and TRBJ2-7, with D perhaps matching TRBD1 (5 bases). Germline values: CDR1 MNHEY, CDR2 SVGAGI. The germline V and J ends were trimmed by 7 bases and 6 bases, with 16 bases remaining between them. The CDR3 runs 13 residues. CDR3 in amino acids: CASNLGLLSEQYF. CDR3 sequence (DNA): TGTGCCAGCAATCTGGGGCTTCTGTCCGAGCAGTACTTC.